These T cell receptor beta chains were read from a single sample in a study of regulatory dendritic cells for organ transplantation. Libraries were prepared by immunoSEQ multiplex PCR; TCRdb keeps only in-frame clonotypes and omits some of them. The sample carries 29,000 or so clones, about 75% recorded once. Sequencing was done on a sample of memory CD4+ T cells from blood. The receptors were sampled from a human donor in good health. The CDR3 runs from the conserved cysteine through the conserved F or W. D genes are given only for firm matches. The size entry is marked missing in some rows and otherwise reads once, few, many or a size class.

DNA	CDR3	V	size	D	J
TGTGCCAGCAGCCCTGACGGAGCAACTAATGAAAAACTGTTTTTT	CASSPDGATNEKLFF	TRBV5-4	few	-	TRBJ1-4
TGTGCCAGCAGTTTATCAGGGTCGGGACAGGGGGCTGGAAACACCATATATTTT	CASSLSGSGQGAGNTIYF	TRBV27	-	TRBD1	TRBJ1-3
TGTGCCAGCAGTTTACAGGGGTCCTACAATGAGCAGTTCTTC	CASSLQGSYNEQFF	TRBV7-9	-	TRBD1	TRBJ2-1
TGTGCCAGCAGCTTTCCGGGAACCGAAGCTTTCTTT	CASSFPGTEAFF	TRBV12-1	few	-	TRBJ1-1
TGCGCCAGCAGCCAAGTAAACCTAGTGAGCACAGATACGCAGTATTTT	CASSQVNLVSTDTQYF	TRBV4-1	-	-	TRBJ2-3
TGTGCCAGTAGTACAAGGGACAGGGGGAATCCCTACGAGCAGTACTTC	CASSTRDRGNPYEQYF	TRBV19	-	TRBD1	TRBJ2-7
TGTGCCAGCAGCCCGCGCAGTGATTCACCCCTCCACTTT	CASSPRSDSPLHF	TRBV7-2	-	-	TRBJ1-6
TGTGCCAGAAGCTTATGGGGTTTGGGGGATATTGGAAACACCATATATTTT	CARSLWGLGDIGNTIYF	TRBV7-5	-	-	TRBJ1-3
TGTGCCAGCAGCTTGTGGGGCCGGGGGGGGACAGATACGCAGTATTTT	CASSLWGRGGTDTQYF	TRBV5-4	once	TRBD2	TRBJ2-3
TGTGCCATCAGTCCGGCCGATTCTGGTCTTATGAAAGAGACCCAGTACTTC	CAISPADSGLMKETQYF	TRBV10-3	once	-	TRBJ2-5
TGTGCCAGCAGCTTAGCGGGTGTAGCCTACGAGCAGTACTTC	CASSLAGVAYEQYF	TRBV7-2	-	-	TRBJ2-7
TGTGCCAGCAAGTCTTCCGTTCGCGGGGGGGCAGAAGAAAAACTGTTTTTT	CASKSSVRGGAEEKLFF	TRBV5-4	-	-	TRBJ1-4
TGTGCCAGCAGTTGGTCCTCTGGGGCCAACGTCCTGACTTTC	CASSWSSGANVLTF	TRBV27	-	-	TRBJ2-6
TGTGCCAGCAGTGAAGAAGCGGGGCCTTACAATGAGCAGTTCTTC	CASSEEAGPYNEQFF	TRBV2	-	TRBD2	TRBJ2-1
TGTGCCAGCACCGGGACAGCCAACTTCTACTACACCTTC	CASTGTANFYYTF	TRBV2	few	TRBD1	TRBJ1-2
TGTGCCAGCAGCTCAATTAGGGGACAGGGCCCTAGCACAGATACGCAGTATTTT	CASSSIRGQGPSTDTQYF	TRBV28	-	TRBD1	TRBJ2-3
TGTGCCAGCAGCCCAGGGACAGAATCCTACGAGCAGTACTTC	CASSPGTESYEQYF	TRBV11-2	-	TRBD1	TRBJ2-7
TGTGCCAGCAGCGTAGTCATAGCGGGGGGGCCAGGGGAGCAGTTCTTC	CASSVVIAGGPGEQFF	TRBV9	-	TRBD2	TRBJ2-1
TGTGCCAGCAGTTCAAACAATTCACCCCTCCACTTT	CASSSNNSPLHF	TRBV27	-	-	TRBJ1-6
TGTGCCAGCTCACCAAGACGAAACACTGAAGCTTTCTTT	CASSPRRNTEAFF	TRBV18	few	-	TRBJ1-1
TGTGCCAGCAGCATTGAGGCTAGCGGGGAGTTCTTC	CASSIEASGEFF	TRBV5-4	-	TRBD2	TRBJ2-1
TGTGCCAGCAGCGACGGACAGGGCGCTGGGTCCACTGAAGCTTTCTTT	CASSDGQGAGSTEAFF	TRBV9	-	TRBD1	TRBJ1-1
TGTGCCAGCAGCTTAGAAGCCTCCTCTACAGATACGCAGTATTTT	CASSLEASSTDTQYF	TRBV7-2	-	-	TRBJ2-3
TGTGCCAGCAGCTTAGGGACAGGGAACAATCAGCCCCAGCATTTT	CASSLGTGNNQPQHF	TRBV13	-	TRBD1	TRBJ1-5
TGTGCCAGCAGCCAAGAGGGGTACGGGACCCAGTACTTC	CASSQEGYGTQYF	TRBV14	-	-	TRBJ2-5
TGTGCCATCAGTGATACGGAGGGGGGAGATACGCAGTATTTT	CAISDTEGGDTQYF	TRBV10-3	-	-	TRBJ2-3